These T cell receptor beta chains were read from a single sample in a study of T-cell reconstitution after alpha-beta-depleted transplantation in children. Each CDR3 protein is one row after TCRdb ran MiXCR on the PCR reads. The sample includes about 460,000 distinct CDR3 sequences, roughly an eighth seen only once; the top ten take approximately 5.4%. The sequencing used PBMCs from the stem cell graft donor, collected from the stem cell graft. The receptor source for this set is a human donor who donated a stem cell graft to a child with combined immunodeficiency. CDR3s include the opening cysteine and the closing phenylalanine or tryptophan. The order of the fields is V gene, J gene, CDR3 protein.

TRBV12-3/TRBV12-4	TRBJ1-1	CASRSGSEAFF
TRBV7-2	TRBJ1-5	CASSAAWTGGIQPQHF
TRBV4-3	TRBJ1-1	CASSRQGVNTEAFF
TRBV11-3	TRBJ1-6	CASSLVGQGQLFSYNSPLHF
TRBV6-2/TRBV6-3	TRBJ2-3	CASSNPGQGRLVDTQYF
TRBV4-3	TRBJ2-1	CASSQVLGDDEQFF
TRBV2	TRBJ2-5	CASYSGPLQSQYF
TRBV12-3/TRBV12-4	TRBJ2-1	CASSGSGPTYNEQFF
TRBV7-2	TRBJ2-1	CASSLASILGYNEQFF
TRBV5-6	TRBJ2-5	CASSLGSAETQYF
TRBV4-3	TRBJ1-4	CASSQVEQTNEKLFF
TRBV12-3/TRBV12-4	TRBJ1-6	CASSTSQGAKYSPLHF
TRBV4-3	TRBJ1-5	CASSQDLAQGAQPQHF
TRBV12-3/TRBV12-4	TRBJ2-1	CASSSSGRIYNEQFF
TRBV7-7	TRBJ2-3	CASSARGLSTDTQYF
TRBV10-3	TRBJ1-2	CAISESEFMASGYTF
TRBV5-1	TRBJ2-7	CASSLWPDSYEQYF
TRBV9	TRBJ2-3	CASSVAHRVTDTQYF
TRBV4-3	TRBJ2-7	CASSQVGGPVVDEQYF
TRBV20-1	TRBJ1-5	CSARDLALRDQPQHF
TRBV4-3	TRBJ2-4	CASSQAGSFILAKNIQYF
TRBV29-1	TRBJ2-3	CSARVSTDTQYF